Listed below are T cell receptor beta chains from one sample, sequenced in a study of human T cells and chemical hapten exposure. From the RACE reads, TCRdb called clonotypes with MiXCR, one entry per CDR3 protein. Seen here are 180,000 or so distinct CDR3 sequences, approximately 24% observed once, and the top ten hold 2% to 3%. The starting material was whole blood, obtained in connection with sensitization to the hapten diphenylcyclopropenone (DPC). Receptors originate from a woman between 35 and 50 years old with alopecia areata. Some clones in this sample may be carry-over from other donors' samples. The CDR3 runs from the conserved cysteine through the conserved F or W. D genes are given only for firm matches. Rows give clone size only sometimes, using once, few, many, or a class for an expanded clone.

v_gene	abundance	j_gene	d_gene	CDR3nt	CDR3aa
TRBV24-1	few	TRBJ2-1	TRBD1	TGTGCCACCAGTGATTCCGGGACAGGGGGAGGAAATGAGCAGTTCTTC	CATSDSGTGGGNEQFF
TRBV7-2	-	TRBJ2-7	TRBD2	TGTGCCAGCAGCCTCCGGACTAGCGGGGGGATAATTGTCCCCTACGAGCAGTACTTC	CASSLRTSGGIIVPYEQYF
TRBV10-3	few	TRBJ2-2	TRBD2	TGTGCCACTGGGACTAGCGGGAGTCATACCGGGGAGCTGTTTTTT	CATGTSGSHTGELFF
TRBV5-6	-	TRBJ2-3	TRBD1	TGTGCCAGCAGCTTAAGGGACAGCTTCACAGATACGCAGTATTTT	CASSLRDSFTDTQYF
TRBV6-5	-	TRBJ2-4	TRBD1	TGTGCCAGCAGCAGATGGGGTAGGGGACAGGGTACGAACATTCAGTACTTC	CASSRWGRGQGTNIQYF
TRBV7-2	-	TRBJ2-7	TRBD2	TGTGCCAGCAGTGGGACTAGCGGGAGGGGAGAGCAGTACTTC	CASSGTSGRGEQYF
TRBV7-2	few	TRBJ1-2	-	TGTGCCAGCAGCTTTGGGACGGTTAACTATGGCTACACCTTC	CASSFGTVNYGYTF
TRBV5-4	-	TRBJ2-5	-	TGTGCCAGCAGCAGGCGGGACTTCCAAGAGACCCAGTACTTC	CASSRRDFQETQYF
TRBV29-1	-	TRBJ2-2	-	TGCAGCTGCAATGGGAGAACCGGGGAGCTGTTTTTT	CSCNGRTGELFF
TRBV2	few	TRBJ1-2	-	TGTGCCAGCGGGGCTCAAAGCTACTCCTATGGCTACACCTTC	CASGAQSYSYGYTF
TRBV20-1	-	TRBJ1-1	-	TGCAGTGCTAGAGAAGGGACGGGGAACACTGAAGCTTTCTTT	CSAREGTGNTEAFF
TRBV20-1	once	TRBJ1-1	-	TGCAGTGCTCGTCCAACCTCCGGGACGACAGCTTTCTTT	CSARPTSGTTAFF
TRBV10-3	-	TRBJ1-3	-	TGTGCCATCAGCCCAGGGATGACTTTGGACACCATATATTTT	CAISPGMTLDTIYF
TRBV10-3	few	TRBJ2-3	-	TGTGCCATCAGTGAACTTAGCAGGAGCACAGATACGCAGTATTTT	CAISELSRSTDTQYF
TRBV12-3/TRBV12-4	-	TRBJ1-1	-	TGTGCCAGCAGTTTAGCCGGGGCTGAAGCTTTCTTT	CASSLAGAEAFF
TRBV10-3	many	TRBJ1-5	-	TGTGCCATCACCCGGACAGTGGATCAGCCCCAGCATTTT	CAITRTVDQPQHF
TRBV4-2	-	TRBJ2-1	-	TGTGCCAGCAGCCAAGAGGCAGGTGCTCAGTACAATGAGCAGTTCTTC	CASSQEAGAQYNEQFF
TRBV12-3/TRBV12-4	-	TRBJ1-1	-	TGTGCCAGCAGCACCCCAAGGGCAGGCCCGAACACTGAAGCTTTCTTT	CASSTPRAGPNTEAFF
TRBV6-1	-	TRBJ1-4	-	TGTGCCAGCAGTGAGGGGACTGCCGCTAATGAAAAACTGTTTTTT	CASSEGTAANEKLFF
TRBV20-1	few	TRBJ2-3	-	TGCAGTGCTAGAGAGTACGGGGGAGGCACAGATACGCAGTATTTT	CSAREYGGGTDTQYF
TRBV20-1	-	TRBJ1-5	TRBD1	TGCAGTGCACGGACAGGGGGCGGAAAGCCCCAGCATTTT	CSARTGGGKPQHF
TRBV11-2	-	TRBJ1-6	TRBD1	TGTGCCAGCAGCTCCGCTACCCGGGACAGGGGAAATTCACCCCTCCACTTT	CASSSATRDRGNSPLHF
TRBV6-6	few	TRBJ1-6	TRBD1	TGTGCCAGCAGCTCACCGGGACAGGGGAATTCACCCCTCCACTTT	CASSSPGQGNSPLHF
TRBV10-3	few	TRBJ2-3	-	TGTGCCATCAAGCCTTGGGCCAGGGACACAGATACGCAGTATTTT	CAIKPWARDTDTQYF
TRBV7-2	few	TRBJ1-4	TRBD1	TGTGCCAGCAGTGCTACGGGACAGGGCTATGAAAAACTGTTTTTT	CASSATGQGYEKLFF
TRBV6-2/TRBV6-3	-	TRBJ2-5	-	TGTGCCAGCAGTTACCCCGTTGCTGCTAAAATATCTCGAGAGACCCAGTACTTC	CASSYPVAAKISRETQYF
TRBV6-6	-	TRBJ1-2	-	TGTGCCAGCAGTTACCCCACCCCGGTAGGCTATGGCTACACCTTC	CASSYPTPVGYGYTF
TRBV29-1	many	TRBJ2-1	-	TGCAGCGTTGTCCTGGCCACAGGGCAGTTCTTC	CSVVLATGQFF